Presented here are 31 T cell receptor beta chains from one specimen sequenced in a study of blood T cell repertoires in COVID-19. Only in-frame clones appear in the TCRdb table, and some are missing; sequencing was by immunoSEQ multiplex PCR. Of tens of thousands of clones listed, approximately 77% were seen once; the top ten hold over 2%. The specimen was peripheral blood. These receptor sequences come from a man in his 70s with COVID-19, enrolled during active disease.

On this clone: In this CDR3 the conserved last residue, phenylalanine or tryptophan, is missing, so a read error is likely. The limits of the CDR3 on the DNA are not certain, so only TCRdb's listed CDR3 is given. This chain links TRBV11-2 with TRBJ2-7; the DNA was not used to check the table's D call, TRBD1. The CDR3 length is 12 residues, termini included. Germline CDR1 and CDR2: SGHAT and FQNNGV. CDR3 loop: CASSSDGQGANL.

The CDR3 region is CASSQSFSIWTSGRGDTQYF. The CDR3, as DNA: TGTGCCAGCAGCCAATCCTTCTCAATTTGGACTAGCGGGAGAGGAGATACGCAGTATTTT. V gene TRBV3-1 (or the pseudogene TRBV3-2) combines with J gene TRBJ2-3; TRBD2 matches at 13 bases. This CDR3 spans 20 amino acids. Germline CDR1 and CDR2: LGHDT and YNNKEL (reference sequence). V shed 2 bases, J shed 5 bases, and the junction held 16 bases outside the gene matches.

V and J are TRBV11-2 and TRBJ2-2; 7 nucleotides match TRBD1. V was clipped by 5 bases and J by 0 bases; unmatched bases: 3. CDR1 is SGHAT, CDR2 FQNNGV, per germline. This CDR3 region has 15 residues. As DNA, the CDR3 is TGTGCCAGCAGCACCGACAGGGCGAACACCGGGGAGCTGTTTTTT. It encodes CASSTDRANTGELFF.

The chain recombines TRBV4-2 with TRBJ2-7, with D uncertain. Trimming pared 6 bases from V and 3 bases from J, leaving 6 bases between. The CDR3 contains 11 residues. Germline V gives CDR1 LGHNA, CDR2 YNFKEQ. Written as DNA, the CDR3 is TGTGCCAGCAGGAACAGCTACGAGCAGTACTTC. Translation: CASRNSYEQYF.

This sequence joins TRBV6-2 or TRBV6-3 and TRBJ2-3, with 8 positions matching TRBD2. The junction had 8 bases not matched to a gene; V was cut back by 0 bases and J by 3 bases. This CDR3 region has 17 residues. The germline CDR1 and CDR2 sequences are MNHEY and SVGEGT. CDR3: CASSYSTSGGRTDTQYF. DNA of the CDR3: TGTGCCAGCAGTTACTCGACATCGGGAGGGCGGACAGATACGCAGTATTTT.

V usage is TRBV3-1 (or the pseudogene TRBV3-2) and J usage is TRBJ1-6, with a tentative D call TRBD1 (5 bases). This CDR3 has 15 residues. Germline CDR1 and CDR2: LGHDT and YNNKEL (reference sequence). Trimming left V 1 base short and J 8 bases short, with 12 bases between. In nucleotides, the CDR3 is TGTGCCAGCAGCCAAGGGGGCTCCCGGGATTCACCCCTCCACTTT. As protein: CASSQGGSRDSPLHF.

The chain links TRBV5-1 to TRBJ2-2; 15 bases are a match to TRBD2. Germline CDR1 SGHRS, CDR2 YFSETQ. CDR3 size: 18 residues. V was clipped by 4 bases and J by 5 bases; unmatched bases: 9. The DNA of the CDR3 is TGCGCCAGCAGCCGGAGGAGGACTAGCGGGAGGGGAACCGGGGAGCTGTTTTTT. Translation: CASSRRRTSGRGTGELFF.

The gene calls are TRBV9 and TRBJ2-7; weak D call: TRBD1 (5 bases). Trimming shortened V by 5 bases and J by 2 bases, and 11 bases separated the two germline ends. CDR3 length: 13 residues. Germline V CDR1 and CDR2: SGDLS, YYNGEE. The CDR3 coding sequence is TGTGCCAGCAGTTCGACAGAGACCTACGAGCAGTACTTC. This gives the protein CASSSTETYEQYF. Looking up the rest from reference TRBV9 and TRBJ2-7 gives the full variable domain: DSGVTQTPKHLITATGQRVTLRCSPRSGDLSVYWYQQSLDQGLQFLIQYYNGEERAKGNILERFSAQQFPDLHSELNLSSLELGDSALYFCASSSTETYEQYFGPGTRLTVT.

This chain links TRBV19 with TRBJ2-3; 7 bases are shared with TRBD1. CDR1 is LNHDA and CDR2 is SQIVND in the germline V gene (reference sequence). The CDR3 runs 17 residues. The V gene end was trimmed by 3 bases and the J gene end by 2 bases; junction bases not matched to a gene: 11. This CDR3 is CASSMGRDRLLTDTQYF. In nucleotides, the CDR3 is TGTGCCAGTAGTATGGGCCGGGACAGACTACTCACAGATACGCAGTATTTT.

The chain is built from TRBV9 and TRBJ2-3, with TRBD2 matching 12 bases. Germline-derived CDR1 and CDR2 are SGDLS and YYNGEE. The trim removed 1 base at V and 3 bases at J, leaving 3 bases unmatched. This CDR3 is 16 amino acids long. The CDR3 reads CASSVRTSGTTDTQYF. Here the CDR3 DNA reads TGTGCCAGCAGCGTAAGGACTAGCGGGACGACAGATACGCAGTATTTT.

The chain uses TRBV11-2 and TRBJ1-5, with D possibly TRBD1 on 6 matching bases. Trimming shortened V by 5 bases and J by 12 bases, and 17 bases separated the two germline ends. CDR3 size: 13 residues. Germline assignment: CDR1 SGHAT and CDR2 FQNNGV. This CDR3 is CASSPLQGMVQHF. In nucleotides, the CDR3 is TGTGCCAGCAGCCCTCTACAGGGCATGGTCCAGCATTTT.

This clone was picked up one time. The gene calls are TRBV6-5 and TRBJ2-1; 10 bases match TRBD2. The V and J ends lost 3 bases and 9 bases, in that order; junction bases with no gene match: 8. The CDR3 spans 15 residues. CDR1 is MNHEY and CDR2 is SVGAGI in the germline V gene. CDR3 region: CASSYTSGILPEQFF. The CDR3, as DNA: TGTGCCAGCAGTTATACTAGCGGGATATTGCCTGAGCAGTTCTTC.

CDR3: CASSVGGPDEQYF. CDR3 coding DNA: TGCGCCAGCAGCGTGGGAGGGCCTGACGAGCAGTACTTC. The chain combines TRBV5-1 with TRBJ2-7; TRBD2 agrees at 7 bases. Unmatched junction bases numbered 6, after V lost 4 bases and J lost 5 bases. Germline values: CDR1 SGHRS, CDR2 YFSETQ. This CDR3 is built from 13 residues.

The chain links TRBV29-1 to TRBJ1-3; D gene unclear. The CDR3 is 15 amino acids. V dropped 7 bases and J dropped 0 bases, with 16 bases sitting between them. CDR1 is SQVTM, CDR2 ANQGSEA, per germline. The chain's CDR3 is CSGGGGPLSGNTIYF. The CDR3, as DNA: TGCAGCGGCGGCGGAGGGCCCCTCTCTGGAAACACCATATATTTT.

The V gene is TRBV5-4, the J gene TRBJ1-5; no reliable D call. Trimming took 4 bases from V and 1 from J, leaving 18 bases between them. Germline V gives CDR1 SGHNT, CDR2 YYREEE (reference sequence). The CDR3 runs 17 residues. CDR3 in DNA: TGTGCCAGCAGCCGATTTTCCCCAGATCTGAGCAATCAGCCCCAGCATTTT. This translates into CASSRFSPDLSNQPQHF.

This chain connects TRBV5-4 to TRBJ1-2; a weak D match, TRBD1 (6 bases). CDR3 length equals 14 residues. V was clipped by 0 bases and J by 7 bases, with 13 bases between them. Germline V gene lookup returns CDR1 SGHNT and CDR2 YYREEE (reference sequence). The CDR3 nucleotides read TGTGCCAGCAGCTTGGAGGGGGGGATGGCTGGCTACACCTTC. Protein product: CASSLEGGMAGYTF.

The J gene is TRBJ2-1, the V gene TRBV15; D is unclear. Germline V CDR1 and CDR2: LNHNV, YYDKDF (reference sequence). With 0 bases removed from V and 7 bases from J, the gap between germline ends came to 16 bases. The CDR3 extends over 16 amino acids. The CDR3 loop reads CATSRERERWSNEQFF. The CDR3 nucleotides are TGTGCCACCAGCAGAGAACGCGAGAGATGGAGTAATGAGCAGTTCTTC.

V is TRBV7-9 and J is TRBJ2-7, with a weak D call TRBD1 (6 bases). This CDR3 spans 13 amino acids. V was cut by 3 bases and J by 5 bases, with 11 bases left in between. The germline V gene has CDR1 SEHNR and CDR2 FQNEAQ (reference sequence). The CDR3 here is CASSFAGVDEQYF. The CDR3 bases are TGTGCCAGCAGCTTCGCAGGGGTTGACGAGCAGTACTTC.

Regarding this clone: Other DNA variants within this sample encode the same CDR3. The V call is TRBV9, the J call TRBJ2-7; 10 nucleotides match TRBD1. Germline V lookup: CDR1 SGDLS, CDR2 YYNGEE. The CDR3 is made up of 14 amino acids. With V trimmed by 7 bases and J by 7 bases, 11 bases remained unmatched. CDR3 loop: CASRAGQGTGEQYF. CDR3 nucleotides: TGTGCCAGCCGGGCGGGACAGGGGACGGGGGAGCAGTACTTC. The full variable domain, in which reference TRBV9 and TRBJ2-7 provide the parts outside the CDR3, is DSGVTQTPKHLITATGQRVTLRCSPRSGDLSVYWYQQSLDQGLQFLIQYYNGEERAKGNILERFSAQQFPDLHSELNLSSLELGDSALYFCASRAGQGTGEQYFGPGTRLTVT.

CDR3 bases: TGTGCCAGCAGCCAAGGGCTTACAGGGGACTATGGCTACACCTTC. It is translated as CASSQGLTGDYGYTF. The V and J genes are TRBV4-2 and TRBJ1-2; the match to TRBD1 covers 7 bases. This CDR3 has 15 amino acids. The germline V gene has CDR1 LGHNA and CDR2 YNFKEQ. V lost 1 base, J lost 3 bases, and 5 bases stayed unmatched.

The chain recombines TRBV2 with TRBJ1-5; D possibly corresponds to TRBD1 (5 bases). CDR1 and CDR2 (germline): SNHLY, FYNNEI. V was cut by 6 bases and J by 2 bases, with 8 bases left in between. This CDR3 has 13 residues. The DNA of the CDR3 is TGTGCCAGCAGCGACAGTGGCAATCAGCCCCAGCATTTT. This translates into CASSDSGNQPQHF.

V is TRBV29-1 and J is TRBJ2-1, with D tentatively TRBD2 (6 bases). Germline V gives CDR1 SQVTM, CDR2 ANQGSEA. Trimming took 5 bases from V and 3 from J, leaving 11 bases between them. This CDR3 is 13 amino acids long. The CDR3 is CSVTGENYNEQFF. The DNA for the CDR3 is TGCAGCGTTACGGGAGAGAACTACAATGAGCAGTTCTTC.

V and J are TRBV3-1 (or the pseudogene TRBV3-2) and TRBJ1-6; 8 positions match TRBD1. Germline assignment: CDR1 LGHDT and CDR2 YNNKEL (reference sequence). The CDR3 is 15 amino acids. Losses at the gene ends were 4 bases for V and 5 bases for J; bases not matched to a gene: 4. The CDR3 protein is CASSPGTGDNSPLHF. The CDR3 DNA follows: TGTGCCAGCAGCCCTGGGACAGGAGATAATTCACCCCTCCACTTT.

This chain uses TRBV6-5 with TRBJ2-3, with TRBD1 identical over 7 bases. The V and J ends lost 5 bases and 2 bases, in that order; junction bases with no gene match: 4. Germline lookup yields CDR1 MNHEY and CDR2 SVGAGI. This CDR3 contains 14 residues. CDR3 sequence reads: CASSLDRYTDTQYF. CDR3 nucleotide sequence: TGTGCCAGCAGTCTGGACAGGTACACAGATACGCAGTATTTT.

This clone was counted between two and nine times. The J gene is TRBJ1-1, the V gene TRBV6-6; 7 positions agree with TRBD1. J lost 8 bases, V lost 5 bases, and 14 bases had no gene match. The CDR3 has 15 residues. The germline CDR1 and CDR2 sequences are MNHNY and SVGAGI (reference sequence). In nucleotides, the CDR3 is TGTGCCAGCAGTCAAACCTCCGGGACAGTTCCCGAAGCTTTCTTT. Its protein product is CASSQTSGTVPEAFF.

The gene calls are TRBV5-1 and TRBJ1-5; 7 bases align to TRBD1. Germline-derived CDR1 and CDR2 are SGHRS and YFSETQ. The CDR3 contains 18 residues. V lost 1 base to trimming and J lost 3 bases; unmatched junction nucleotides: 13. CDR3 protein: CASSLFALGTEFNQPQHF. CDR3 nucleotide sequence: TGCGCCAGCAGCTTGTTTGCTCTCGGGACAGAATTCAATCAGCCCCAGCATTTT.

This chain joins TRBV19 and TRBJ2-3, with TRBD2 identical over 8 bases. Germline V gene lookup returns CDR1 LNHDA and CDR2 SQIVND (reference sequence). The CDR3 length is 15 residues. V gave up 1 base and J gave up 4 bases; unmatched junction bases: 4. The CDR3 loop reads CASSIAGTRADTQYF. The CDR3 DNA follows: TGTGCCAGTAGTATAGCTGGGACTAGGGCAGATACGCAGTATTTT.

The gene calls are TRBV4-3 and TRBJ1-1, with 11 bases lining up with TRBD1. Germline CDR1 is LGHNA and CDR2 is YSLEER. V was clipped by 1 base and J by 4 bases; unmatched bases: 5. This CDR3 region has 16 residues. In nucleotides, the CDR3 is TGCGCCAGCAGCCAAGTCGCCGGGACAGGGGGCACTGAAGCTTTCTTT. This sequence encodes CASSQVAGTGGTEAFF.

The rearrangement links TRBV6-5 to TRBJ2-3; 9 positions match TRBD2. V lost 7 bases, J lost 3 bases, and 8 bases stayed unmatched. Germline V lookup: CDR1 MNHEY, CDR2 SVGAGI. CDR3 length: 15 amino acids. The CDR3 DNA reads as TGTGCCAGCACCCCTTACGCGGGAGGGACAGATACGCAGTATTTT. It is translated as CASTPYAGGTDTQYF.

This clone was recorded a few times. This rearrangement joins TRBV25-1 to TRBJ1-4; TRBD1 matches at 8 bases. V dropped 5 bases and J dropped 16; count of bases not matched to a gene: 12. The CDR3 sequence is 13 residues long. Germline CDR1 MGHDK, CDR2 SYGVNS. The DNA of the CDR3 is TGTGCCAGCAGTTCGACCTGGGGGGACAGGTGGTTTTTT. Its translation: CASSSTWGDRWFF.

The V call is TRBV7-2, the J call TRBJ1-3; no reliable D call. Germline CDR1 SGHTA, CDR2 FQGNSA. The CDR3 covers 14 residues. Trimming cost V 1 base and J 4 bases, with 8 bases left between them. For the CDR3, the DNA is TGTGCCAGCAGCTTAGGGGCGGGGGGAAACACCATATATTTT. It specifies CASSLGAGGNTIYF.